These 5 T cell receptor beta chains were all obtained from the same sample, sequenced in a study of T-cell memory formation after mild COVID-19. TCRdb re-called the 5' RACE reads through MiXCR, storing one row per CDR3 protein. The top ten clones hold around 23% of a sample with 300,000 to 350,000 distinct CDR3 sequences, around 15% of them seen once. The specimen sequenced was PBMCs or a T cell subset sorted from them (not recorded which). Source of these receptors: a man between 18 and 35 years old who had mild COVID-19 (a few samples of this study predate the infection). Cell type and time point are not known.

The J gene is TRBJ2-7, the V gene TRBV12-5, with 8 bases identical to TRBD1. Germline V gene sequence: CDR1 LGHNT, CDR2 FRNRAP. The junction had 13 bases not matched to a gene; V was cut back by 3 bases and J by 0 bases. This CDR3 comprises 18 residues. Here the CDR3 reads CASGFPLVDRGPSYEQYV. In DNA form, the CDR3 reads TGTGCTAGTGGTTTCCCCCTCGTTGACAGGGGCCCCTCCTACGAGCAGTACGTC.

The chain has TRBV5-5 and TRBJ1-6, with D unresolved. The CDR3 runs 15 residues. Germline V lookup: CDR1 SGHKS, CDR2 YYEKEE (reference sequence). V gave up 3 bases and J gave up 7 bases, with 14 bases separating them. The CDR3 DNA follows: TGTGCCAGCAGCTGGGATCACGGGTTGAATTCACCCCTCCACTTT. It is translated as CASSWDHGLNSPLHF.

In its sample, this clonotype was seen a few times. The rearrangement links TRBV7-3 to TRBJ2-3; TRBD2 matches at 11 bases. The length of the CDR3 is 18 residues. CDR1 and CDR2 from the germline V gene are SGHTA and FQGTGA. Trimming at V came to 1 base and at J to 2 bases, leaving 8 bases not matched to a gene. CDR3 protein: CASSLRTSGRNSTDTQYF. The CDR3 DNA follows: TGTGCCAGCAGCTTAAGGACTAGCGGGCGAAACTCCACAGATACGCAGTATTTT. Using reference TRBV7-3 and TRBJ2-3 for the parts outside the CDR3, the full variable domain is GAGVSQTPSNKVTEKGKYVELRCDPISGHTALYWYRQSLGQGPEFLIYFQGTGAADDSGLPNDRFFAVRPEGSVSTLKIQRTERGDSAVYLCASSLRTSGRNSTDTQYFGPGTRLTVL.

This clonotype was seen at least ten times. This rearrangement joins TRBV29-1 to TRBJ2-1, with 9 bases fitting TRBD1. V was clipped by 6 bases and J by 11 bases; unmatched bases: 8. Germline loops: CDR1 SQVTM, CDR2 ANQGSEA. The CDR3 contains 12 residues. This CDR3 is CSVHTGGPQQFF. For the CDR3, the DNA is TGCAGCGTACACACAGGGGGCCCCCAGCAGTTCTTC.

For the CDR3, the DNA is TGCAGTGCTAGACAGGGGCTGGGGGGCACAGATACGCAGTATTTT. Translated: CSARQGLGGTDTQYF. The chain has TRBV20-1 and TRBJ2-3; D is perhaps TRBD1 (6 bases). V was cut by 2 bases and J by 1 base, with 13 bases left in between. Germline V CDR1 and CDR2: DFQATT, SNEGSKA (reference sequence). The CDR3 spans 15 residues.